This TCR beta chain was obtained from a study of identical twins. One entry per CDR3 protein, called by TCRdb with MiXCR from the 5' RACE reads. In the table there are roughly 250,000 distinct CDR3 sequences, approximately 7.8% of which are singletons. Study-wide findings and caveats: Zero-insertion analyses might be partly confounded by invariant T cells like MAIT and iNKT.

This clonotype was seen a few times. As yet, its antigen is unknown. CDR3 size: 15 residues. The V end lost 5 bases, the J end lost 0 bases, and 12 bases lay between the germline ends. Per germline, CDR1 SEHNR and CDR2 FQNEAQ (reference sequence). The data were also submitted as part of a second study, on yellow fever vaccine responses in identical twins.

The rearrangement joins TRBV7-9 to TRBJ2-3; D may be TRBD2 (6 bases). The source is a young woman in good health. Sequencing was done on a sample of CD8+ T cells sorted from blood. CDR3 in amino acids: CASSPRAGSTDTQYF. Written as DNA, the CDR3 is TGTGCCAGCAGCCCCCGGGCGGGAAGCACAGATACGCAGTATTTT.